Given below is one T cell receptor (beta chain) in context. The antigen is undetermined. The data stem from a study of OX40 agonist ivuxolimab in advanced cancers. About the study: Patients were given ivuxolimab, an antibody that agonizes OX40 (CD134). Each dose-escalation patient presented with hepatocellular carcinoma, melanoma, renal cell or head and neck cancer.

The repertoire was sequenced with immunoSEQ multiplex PCR; TCRdb's copy has only in-frame clones and lacks some. Of around 94,000 clones detected, 92% appear once; the ten largest clones hold roughly 3.5%. Broader study findings: Undetermined was the antigen specificity of the expanded peripheral T cells. CD8+ T cells (on average) carried more expanded clones than CD4+ T cells.

The germline V gene has CDR1 SGHAT and CDR2 FQNNGV. V was shortened by 5 bases and J by 2 bases, with 16 bases between the two germline ends. The CDR3 is made up of 16 amino acids. The receptor comes from an adult with an advanced solid tumor such as melanoma, head and neck, liver or kidney cancer. The V and J genes are TRBV11-2 and TRBJ2-1, with D hard to call. This sample comprised CD4+ or CD8+ T cells sorted from blood, obtained in a trial of the OX40 agonist ivuxolimab. CDR3 coding DNA: TGTGCCAGCAGCCCCGGCGGCACTGGCGCCTACAATGAGCAGTTCTTC. Translated, it gives CASSPGGTGAYNEQFF. Full variable domain (missing parts from reference TRBV11-2 and TRBJ2-1): EAGVAQSPRYKIIEKRQSVAFWCNPISGHATLYWYQQILGQGPKLLIQFQNNGVVDDSQLPKDRFSAERLKGVDSTLKIQPAKLEDSAVYLCASSPGGTGAYNEQFFGPGTRLTVL.